This TCR beta chain was identified during a study of blood T cells in healthy people across ages. This clonotype showed up just a few times. Donation came from healthy Caucasian individuals in Russia who were aged about 6 to 100. Through a sample-barcoded 5' primer and a J-beta primer mix, a second PCR was run for roughly 6 to 12 cycles. TCRdb used MiXCR to reprocess the 5' RACE reads, holding one entry per CDR3 protein. The table shows 380,000 or so distinct CDR3 sequences, with about 52% occurring only once. CDR1 is SQVTM, CDR2 ANQGSEA, per germline. The CDR3 totals 12 residues. Trimming stripped 7 bases from V and 7 bases from J, with 14 bases between.

The genes are TRBV29-1 and TRBJ1-5, with D tentatively TRBD1 (5 bases). The sample was blood. The TCR originated in a man aged 60-69 years in good health. DNA for the CDR3: TGCAGCGCGGGGGGAGTCGGGCAGCCCCAGCATTTT. It codes for CSAGGVGQPQHF.